The 18 T cell receptor beta chains listed next were all sequenced from one sample in a study of T cell repertoires in cytomegalovirus infection. From the reads, TCRdb called clonotypes with MiXCR, one entry per CDR3 protein. The table has almost 300,000 distinct CDR3 sequences, about 9.1% seen once; the top ten hold around 2.6%. Sequencing was carried out using PBMCs. These receptors were collected from a human donor in good health (CMV status not recorded). Some clones in this sample may be carry-over from other donors' samples.

This clonotype came up many times. The V call is TRBV7-2, the J call TRBJ1-1; maybe TRBD1 (5 bases). Germline V gene sequence: CDR1 SGHTA, CDR2 FQGNSA. With 0 bases removed from V and 1 base from J, the gap between germline ends came to 9 bases. The CDR3 spans 15 residues. DNA for the CDR3: TGTGCCAGCAGCTTAGCGGCAGGGCAGAACACTGAAGCTTTCTTT. This sequence encodes CASSLAAGQNTEAFF.

At least ten counts were recorded for this clonotype. This chain links TRBV6-4 with TRBJ2-3; D is unresolved. V was cut by 6 bases and J by 7 bases, with 14 bases left in between. CDR1 and CDR2 from the germline V gene are MRHNA and SNTAGT. The length of the CDR3 is 13 residues. CDR3: CASSEGRANTQYF. CDR3 DNA: TGTGCCAGCAGCGAAGGTCGGGCAAATACGCAGTATTTT.

As to this clonotype: This may arise from a read error, as a much more abundant clone is one base away. V is TRBV7-9 and J is TRBJ1-1; 9 bases match TRBD1. V gave up 7 bases and J gave up 7 bases; unmatched junction bases: 7. The germline gives CDR1 SEHNR, CDR2 FQNEAQ (reference sequence). This CDR3 has 13 residues. CDR3 sequence: CASTWGQGGEAFF. The CDR3 nucleotides read TGTGCCAGCACCTGGGGACAGGGCGGTGAAGCTTTCTTT.

This clonotype was recorded at least ten times. This rearrangement joins TRBV7-2 to TRBJ2-1; no clear D. The germline CDR1 and CDR2 sequences are SGHTA and FQGNSA. The CDR3 has 12 residues. Trimming stripped 5 bases from V and 9 bases from J, with 11 bases between. Here the CDR3 reads CASSLLAFEQFF. In DNA form, the CDR3 reads TGTGCCAGCAGCCTTCTCGCGTTTGAGCAGTTCTTC.

This clonotype has at least ten counts. This chain links TRBV7-2 with TRBJ2-1; 9 nucleotides agree with TRBD1. Trimming took 4 bases from V and 7 from J; bases not matched to a gene: 11. CDR1 SGHTA and CDR2 FQGNSA come from the germline V gene. The CDR3 totals 16 residues. CDR3 DNA sequence: TGTGCCAGCAGCTACTATCCGGGACAGGGTAAAAATGAGCAGTTCTTC. This encodes CASSYYPGQGKNEQFF. Supplemented by reference TRBV7-2 and TRBJ2-1, the full variable domain reads GAGVSQSPSNKVTEKGKDVELRCDPISGHTALYWYRQSLGQGLEFLIYFQGNSAPDKSGLPSDRFSAERTGGSVSTLTIQRTQQEDSAVYLCASSYYPGQGKNEQFFGPGTRLTVL.

For this clonotype: A much bigger clone sits one base away, suggesting this may be a read error. The chain links TRBV6-2 or TRBV6-3 to TRBJ2-5; either TRBD1 or TRBD2 may fit D (5 bases each). The V gene's germline CDR1 is MNHEY and CDR2 SVGEGT. This CDR3 contains 20 residues. Between the trimmed V and J ends, which lost 2 bases and 0 bases, there was a span of 25 bases. CDR3 sequence (DNA): TGTGCCAGCAGTTACACGCCTATCGTCCCGGGGCAACAGTACCAAGAGACCCAGTACTTC. Translating gives CASSYTPIVPGQQYQETQYF.

This clonotype was found many times. V gene TRBV12-3 or TRBV12-4 combines with J gene TRBJ1-2; TRBD1 aligns across 8 bases. This CDR3 is built from 12 residues. V dropped 6 bases and J dropped 7; count of bases not matched to a gene: 4. CDR3 DNA sequence: TGTGCCAGCAGCCCGGACAGGGTTGGCTACACCTTC. It encodes CASSPDRVGYTF.

This clonotype appeared many times. The CDR3 bases are TGCAGTGCCAGACAGAGCTCTGGGGCCAACGTCCTGACTTTC. Translation gives CSARQSSGANVLTF. This chain connects TRBV20-1 to TRBJ2-6, with D possibly TRBD1 on 5 matching bases. CDR3 length equals 14 residues. In germline, CDR1 is DFQATT, CDR2 SNEGSKA (reference sequence). Between the trimmed V and J ends, which lost 6 bases and 0 bases, there was a span of 9 bases.

This clonotype was observed many times. The chain is built from TRBV7-8 and TRBJ1-2; TRBD1 agrees at 7 bases. The junction had 8 bases not matched to a gene; V was cut back by 1 base and J by 0 bases. Per germline, CDR1 SGHVS and CDR2 FQNEAQ. The CDR3 contains 17 residues. DNA for the CDR3: TGTGCCAGCAGCTTAGAATTACAGGGGCTTGCTAACTATGGCTACACCTTC. Translation gives CASSLELQGLANYGYTF.

This clonotype appeared many times. This rearrangement joins TRBV7-2 to TRBJ2-5, with 11 bases aligning to TRBD2. V lost 5 bases to trimming and J lost 5 bases; unmatched junction nucleotides: 10. Germline V gives CDR1 SGHTA, CDR2 FQGNSA. The CDR3 covers 16 residues. The CDR3 sequence: CASSPVLAGGRETQYF. Written as DNA, the CDR3 is TGTGCCAGCAGCCCGGTGTTAGCGGGGGGGCGGGAGACCCAGTACTTC.

The J gene is TRBJ1-2, the V gene TRBV6-6, with D maybe TRBD1 (5 bases). The length of the CDR3 is 15 residues. Germline lookup yields CDR1 MNHNY and CDR2 SVGAGI (reference sequence). Trimming removed 5 bases from V and 5 bases from J, with 18 bases in between. As DNA, the CDR3 is TGTGCCAGCAGTCGTTTGCGTGACAGTTCATATGGCTACACCTTC. It encodes CASSRLRDSSYGYTF.

The sample holds many counts of this clonotype. The rearrangement uses TRBV12-3 or TRBV12-4 and TRBJ1-6, with 8 bases lining up with TRBD1. This CDR3 is 15 amino acids long. Germline trimming cut 3 bases from V and 10 bases from J; bases unmatched to any gene: 8. CDR3 loop: CASSFSGGVQSPLHF. CDR3 DNA: TGTGCCAGCAGTTTCTCAGGGGGCGTCCAATCACCCCTCCACTTT.

This clonotype was detected many times. This rearrangement joins TRBV7-2 to TRBJ2-1; TRBD2 is a possible D gene (5 bases). Deletions cut 2 bases from V and 14 bases from J, with 13 bases between. The CDR3 contains 12 residues. Germline V gene lookup returns CDR1 SGHTA and CDR2 FQGNSA. CDR3 amino acids: CASSLSAEVEFF. CDR3 nucleotides: TGTGCCAGCAGCTTATCAGCGGAAGTTGAGTTCTTC.

This clonotype was observed a handful of times. This chain uses TRBV20-1 with TRBJ1-5; 7 bases match TRBD1. After removal of 1 base from V and 0 bases from J, the junction contained 6 bases not matched to a gene. CDR3 length: 16 residues. Germline values: CDR1 DFQATT, CDR2 SNEGSKA (reference sequence). CDR3 region: CSARAKGAFSNQPQHF. The CDR3 DNA reads TGCAGTGCTAGAGCCAAGGGGGCCTTTAGCAATCAGCCCCAGCATTTT.

This clonotype was found many times. The chain combines TRBV7-9 with TRBJ2-3; tentative D call: TRBD2 (6 bases). The CDR3 loop spans 16 amino acids. Germline values: CDR1 SEHNR, CDR2 FQNEAQ (reference sequence). V gave up 8 bases and J gave up 6 bases, with 24 bases separating them. The CDR3 nucleotides read TGTGCCAGCCTTCTCGGCTACGGAGGGGCGCGTGATACGCAGTATTTT. Translation: CASLLGYGGARDTQYF. Complete variable domain (other parts from reference TRBV7-9 and TRBJ2-3): DTGVSQNPRHKITKRGQNVTFRCDPISEHNRLYWYRQTLGQGPEFLTYFQNEAQLEKSRLLSDRFSAERPKGSFSTLEIQRTEQGDSAMYLCASLLGYGGARDTQYFGPGTRLTVL.

This clonotype was found many times. Here the CDR3 DNA reads TGCAGTGCCTCCCGAGGGGGAGGGAACAACTATGGCTACACCTTC. Amino acid sequence: CSASRGGGNNYGYTF. This chain uses TRBV20-1 with TRBJ1-2, with D possibly TRBD1 on 6 matching bases. Looked up from germline, CDR1 is DFQATT and CDR2 is SNEGSKA (reference sequence). Trimming removed 6 bases at V and 2 bases at J, with 19 bases between. The length of the CDR3 is 15 residues.

This clonotype was seen only a few times. This chain connects TRBV20-1 to TRBJ2-5; 11 bases line up with TRBD2. This CDR3 region has 15 residues. Trimming cost V 2 bases and J 1 base; bases outside gene matches: 3. Germline lookup yields CDR1 DFQATT and CDR2 SNEGSKA (reference sequence). The CDR3 DNA reads TGCAGTGCTAGACTAGCGGGGGGCCTCCAAGAGACCCAGTACTTC. Translating it yields CSARLAGGLQETQYF.

This clonotype was counted at least ten times. The chain carries TRBV28 and TRBJ1-1, with a possible D match to TRBD1 (5 bases). CDR1 MDHEN and CDR2 SYDVKM come from the germline V gene. The V and J ends lost 8 bases and 0 bases respectively, with 13 bases between them. The CDR3 is made up of 14 amino acids. DNA of the CDR3: TGTGCCAGCTATTCGGGACTTTTGAACACTGAAGCTTTCTTT. It is translated as CASYSGLLNTEAFF.